This TCR beta chain derives from a study of cytomegalovirus exposure and HLA in healthy donors. The CDR3 has 15 residues. Per germline, CDR1 MDHEN and CDR2 SYDVKM. The V gene lost 4 bases and the J gene lost 3 bases, with 16 bases spanning the gap. The table came from immunoSEQ multiplex PCR; TCRdb's copy has only in-frame clones and leaves some out. The table has some 70,000 clones, roughly 96% seen once. The chain carries TRBV28 and TRBJ2-7; a weak D match, TRBD1 (5 bases). This TCR derives from a man younger than 30 in good health and CMV-seronegative. Input material: PBMCs. Here the CDR3 DNA reads TGTGCCAGCAGTTCCCGGCAGGCTAGGGGCTACGAGCAGTACTTC. This encodes CASSSRQARGYEQYF.